Presented here are 10 T cell receptor beta chains from one specimen sequenced in a study of T cells after yellow fever vaccination (dated by TCRdb to about 2019). The treatment or condition label corresponds to: live attenuated yellow fever vaccine strain. The method behind the library was 5' RACE. The instrument given in TCRdb is Illumina NovaSeq 6000. TCRdb handled the public reads itself, with Q25 trimming in fastp and clone calling in MiXCR, and kept productive beta chains. Every distinct CDR3 protein forms one entry, paired with its most common genes and DNA. The sample table lists about 310,000 distinct CDR3 sequences, 3.6% of them with a count of one. Jointly, the top ten make up 23% of the sample. This specimen was PBMCs, taken on the day of the yellow fever booster vaccination. These receptors were taken from a man younger than 35 who received the YFV17D yellow fever vaccine.

This clonotype was observed many times. The chain has TRBV5-1 and TRBJ2-7, with a weak D call TRBD2 (7 bases). Germline CDR1 and CDR2: SGHRS and YFSETQ. This CDR3 has 15 residues. V was pared by 1 base and J by 3 bases, with 14 bases between. The CDR3 here is CASSLTGGAGYEQYF. The CDR3 coding sequence is TGCGCCAGCAGCTTGACGGGGGGCGCGGGCTACGAGCAGTACTTC. The whole variable domain, remainder taken from reference TRBV5-1 and TRBJ2-7, is KAGVTQTPRYLIKTRGQQVTLSCSPISGHRSVSWYQQTPGQGLQFLFEYFSETQRNKGNFPGRFSGRQFSNSRSEMNVSTLELGDSALYLCASSLTGGAGYEQYFGPGTRLTVT.

This clonotype was seen more than once but under ten times. This chain joins TRBV15 and TRBJ1-6; maybe TRBD1 (5 bases). The germline V gene encodes CDR1 LNHNV and CDR2 YYDKDF (reference sequence). The CDR3 is 15 amino acids. Trimming shortened V by 5 bases and J by 3 bases, and 11 bases separated the two germline ends. CDR3 coding DNA: TGTGCCACCAGCCCCCAGGGCTACTATAATTCACCCCTCCACTTT. As protein: CATSPQGYYNSPLHF.

This clonotype occurred many times. This chain joins TRBV28 and TRBJ2-2, with TRBD1 as a possible D gene (5 bases). This CDR3 has 15 residues. In germline, CDR1 is MDHEN, CDR2 SYDVKM. The germline V and J ends were trimmed by 7 bases and 6 bases, with 18 bases remaining between them. Here the CDR3 DNA reads TGTGCCAGCATACCAGGGCAGGGTGTATCCGGGGAGCTGTTTTTT. Translating gives CASIPGQGVSGELFF.

V gene TRBV5-5 combines with J gene TRBJ1-3; D unresolved. The CDR3 runs 13 residues. Germline CDR1 reads SGHKS; CDR2 reads YYEKEE (reference sequence). V was trimmed by 0 bases and J by 6 bases, leaving 7 bases between them. The CDR3 sequence is CASSLVDLNTIYF. DNA of the CDR3: TGTGCCAGCAGCTTGGTCGACCTAAACACCATATATTTT.

The rearrangement uses TRBV12-3 or TRBV12-4 and TRBJ1-6; 7 bases fit TRBD1. This CDR3 is built from 14 residues. V was clipped by 10 bases and J by 8 bases; unmatched bases: 11. CDR3 DNA: TGTGCCACAACCACGGGGACAGTTCATTCACCCCTCCACTTT. Encoded protein: CATTTGTVHSPLHF.

The table lists this clonotype with many counts. CDR3 coding DNA: TGTGCCAGCAGTTATGCCAGCTCCTACAATGAGCAGTTCTTC. It translates to CASSYASSYNEQFF. This chain links TRBV6-5 with TRBJ2-1; D unresolved. The CDR3 has 14 residues. Germline CDR1 and CDR2: MNHEY and SVGAGI. Trimming removed 3 bases at V and 0 bases at J, with 6 bases between.

This clonotype came up a few times. This rearrangement joins TRBV7-9 to TRBJ2-5; 10 bases align to TRBD2. Germline CDR1 reads SEHNR; CDR2 reads FQNEAQ (reference sequence). Trimming cost V 5 bases and J 2 bases; bases outside gene matches: 5. This CDR3 has 15 residues. The CDR3 loop reads CASSPPSGGQETQYF. As DNA, the CDR3 is TGTGCCAGCAGCCCCCCTAGCGGGGGACAAGAGACCCAGTACTTC. Complete variable domain (other parts from reference TRBV7-9 and TRBJ2-5): DTGVSQNPRHKITKRGQNVTFRCDPISEHNRLYWYRQTLGQGPEFLTYFQNEAQLEKSRLLSDRFSAERPKGSFSTLEIQRTEQGDSAMYLCASSPPSGGQETQYFGPGTRLLVL.

This clonotype was seen a handful of times. The chain links TRBV27 to TRBJ2-1, with D possibly TRBD1 on 7 matching bases. The CDR3 sequence is 17 residues long. Trimming took off 7 bases at V and 5 bases at J, with 24 bases between the two ends. Germline loops: CDR1 MNHEY, CDR2 SMNVEV (reference sequence). The CDR3 DNA reads as TGTGCCAGCATCTCGCCCCAGGAGGGACAGTCAAACAATGAGCAGTTCTTC. Its protein product is CASISPQEGQSNNEQFF.

CDR3: CASSSSALNTGELFF. The CDR3 DNA is TGTGCCAGCAGCTCTAGCGCCTTAAACACCGGGGAGCTGTTTTTT. The chain employs TRBV12-3 or TRBV12-4 and TRBJ2-2, with D tentatively TRBD2 (6 bases). This CDR3 is built from 15 residues. With 6 bases removed from V and 2 bases from J, the gap between germline ends came to 13 bases.

This clonotype was picked up a small number of times. The chain has TRBV15 and TRBJ2-3; TRBD2 might be the D (6 bases). The CDR3 covers 16 residues. Looked up from germline, CDR1 is LNHNV and CDR2 is YYDKDF (reference sequence). V lost 4 bases and J 2 bases, leaving 16 bases between the germline ends. CDR3 sequence: CATSKSMGLYTDTQYF. Written as DNA, the CDR3 is TGTGCCACCAGCAAATCGATGGGACTTTACACAGATACGCAGTATTTT.